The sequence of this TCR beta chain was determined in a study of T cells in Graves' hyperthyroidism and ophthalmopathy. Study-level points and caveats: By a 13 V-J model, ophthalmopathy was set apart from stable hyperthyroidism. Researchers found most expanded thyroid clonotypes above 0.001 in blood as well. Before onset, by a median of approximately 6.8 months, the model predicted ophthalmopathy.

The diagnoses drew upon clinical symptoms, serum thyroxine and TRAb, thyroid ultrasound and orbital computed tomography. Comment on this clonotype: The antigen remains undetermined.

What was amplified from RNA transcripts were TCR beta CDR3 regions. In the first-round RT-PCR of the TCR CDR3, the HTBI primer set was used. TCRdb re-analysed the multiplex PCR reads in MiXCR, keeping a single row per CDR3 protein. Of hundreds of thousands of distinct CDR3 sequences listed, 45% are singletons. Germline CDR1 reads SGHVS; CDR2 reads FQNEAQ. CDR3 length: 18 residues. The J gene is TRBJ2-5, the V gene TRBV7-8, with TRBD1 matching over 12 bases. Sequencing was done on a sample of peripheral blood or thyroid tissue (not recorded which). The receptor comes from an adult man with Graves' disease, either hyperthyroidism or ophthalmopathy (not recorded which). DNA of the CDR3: TGTGCTGGGGGCCCGGGACAGGGGGCGGGGGGCTACCAAGAGACCCAGTACTTC. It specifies CAGGPGQGAGGYQETQYF.